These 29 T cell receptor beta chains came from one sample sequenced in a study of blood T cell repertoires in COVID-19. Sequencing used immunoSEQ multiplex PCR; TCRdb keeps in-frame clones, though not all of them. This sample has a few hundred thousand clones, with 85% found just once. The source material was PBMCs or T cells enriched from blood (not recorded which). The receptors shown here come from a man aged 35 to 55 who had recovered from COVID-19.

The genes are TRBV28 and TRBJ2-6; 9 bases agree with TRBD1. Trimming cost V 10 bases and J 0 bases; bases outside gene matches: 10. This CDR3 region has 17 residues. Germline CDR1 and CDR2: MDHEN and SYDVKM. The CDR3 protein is CATLAGQGSSGANVLTF. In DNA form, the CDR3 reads TGTGCCACCTTGGCGGGACAGGGTTCCTCTGGGGCCAACGTCCTGACTTTC.

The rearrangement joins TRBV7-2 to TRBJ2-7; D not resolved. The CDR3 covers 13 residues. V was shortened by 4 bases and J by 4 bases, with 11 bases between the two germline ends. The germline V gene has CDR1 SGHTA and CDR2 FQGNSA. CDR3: CASSSPTGYEQYF. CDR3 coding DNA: TGTGCCAGCAGCTCGCCCACCGGTTACGAGCAGTACTTC.

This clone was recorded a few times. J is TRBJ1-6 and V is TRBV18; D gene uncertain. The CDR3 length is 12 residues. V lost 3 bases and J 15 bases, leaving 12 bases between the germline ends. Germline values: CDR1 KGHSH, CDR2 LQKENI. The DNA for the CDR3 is TGTGCCAGCTCACCGGACGGGAAAGGCCTCCACTTT. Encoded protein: CASSPDGKGLHF.

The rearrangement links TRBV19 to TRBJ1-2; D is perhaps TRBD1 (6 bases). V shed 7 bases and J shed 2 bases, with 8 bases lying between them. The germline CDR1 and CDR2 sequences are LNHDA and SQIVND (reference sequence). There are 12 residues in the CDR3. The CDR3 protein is CASIGQNYGYTF. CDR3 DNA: TGTGCCAGTATTGGACAGAACTATGGCTACACCTTC.

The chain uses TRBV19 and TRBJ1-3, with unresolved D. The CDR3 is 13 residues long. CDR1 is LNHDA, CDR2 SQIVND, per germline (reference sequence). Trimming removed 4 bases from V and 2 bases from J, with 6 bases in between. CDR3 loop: CASSKTPGNTIYF. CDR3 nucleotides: TGTGCCAGTAGTAAGACACCTGGAAACACCATATATTTT.

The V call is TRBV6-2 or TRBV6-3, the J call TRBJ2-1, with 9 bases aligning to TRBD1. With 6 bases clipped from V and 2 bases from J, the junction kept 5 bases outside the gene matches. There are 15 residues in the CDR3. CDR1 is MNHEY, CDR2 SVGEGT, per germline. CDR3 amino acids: CASSLDRGPYNEQFF. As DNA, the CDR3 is TGTGCCAGCAGCCTGGACAGGGGCCCCTACAATGAGCAGTTCTTC.

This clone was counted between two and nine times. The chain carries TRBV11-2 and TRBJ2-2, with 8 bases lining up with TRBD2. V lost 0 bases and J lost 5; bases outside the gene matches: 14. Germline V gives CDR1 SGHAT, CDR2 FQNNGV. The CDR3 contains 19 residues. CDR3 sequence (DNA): TGTGCCAGCAGCTTAGATCGTGGTAGTAAGGCGGGAGGAACCGGGGAGCTGTTTTTT. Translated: CASSLDRGSKAGGTGELFF.

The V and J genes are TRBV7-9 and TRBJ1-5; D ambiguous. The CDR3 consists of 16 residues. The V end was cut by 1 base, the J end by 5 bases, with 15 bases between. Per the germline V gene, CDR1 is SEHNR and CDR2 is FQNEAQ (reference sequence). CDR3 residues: CASSLVAGTDHQPQHF. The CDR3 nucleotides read TGTGCCAGCAGCTTAGTGGCGGGCACTGACCATCAGCCCCAGCATTTT.

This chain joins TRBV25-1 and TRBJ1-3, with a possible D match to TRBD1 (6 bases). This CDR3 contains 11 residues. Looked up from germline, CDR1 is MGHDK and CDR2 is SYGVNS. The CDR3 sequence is CATGFGNTIYF. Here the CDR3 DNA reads TGTGCTACAGGGTTTGGAAACACCATATATTTT.

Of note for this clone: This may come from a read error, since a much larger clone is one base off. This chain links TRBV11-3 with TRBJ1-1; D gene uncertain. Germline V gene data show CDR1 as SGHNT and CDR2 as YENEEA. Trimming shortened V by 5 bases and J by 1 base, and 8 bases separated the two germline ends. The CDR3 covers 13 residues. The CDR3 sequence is CASSPQQNTEAFF. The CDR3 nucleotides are TGTGCCAGCAGCCCACAGCAGAACACTGAAGCTTTCTTT. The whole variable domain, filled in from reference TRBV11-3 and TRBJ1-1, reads EAGVVQSPRYKIIEKKQPVAFWCNPISGHNTLYWYLQNLGQGPELLIRYENEEAVDDSQLPKDRFSAERLKGVDSTLKIQPAELGDSAVYLCASSPQQNTEAFFGQGTRLTVV.

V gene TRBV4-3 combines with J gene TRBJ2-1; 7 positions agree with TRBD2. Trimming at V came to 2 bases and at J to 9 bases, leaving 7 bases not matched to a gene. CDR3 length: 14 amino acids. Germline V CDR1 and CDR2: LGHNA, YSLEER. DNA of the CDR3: TGCGCCAGCAGCCAAACGTACGGGGGGACTGAGCAGTTCTTC. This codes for CASSQTYGGTEQFF.

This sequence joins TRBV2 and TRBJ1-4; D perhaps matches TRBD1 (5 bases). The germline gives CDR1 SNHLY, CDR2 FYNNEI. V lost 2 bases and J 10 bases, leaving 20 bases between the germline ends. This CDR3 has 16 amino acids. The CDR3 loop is CASSETRGGWGGKLFF. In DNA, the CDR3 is TGTGCCAGCAGTGAAACGCGGGGAGGGTGGGGCGGAAAACTGTTTTTT.

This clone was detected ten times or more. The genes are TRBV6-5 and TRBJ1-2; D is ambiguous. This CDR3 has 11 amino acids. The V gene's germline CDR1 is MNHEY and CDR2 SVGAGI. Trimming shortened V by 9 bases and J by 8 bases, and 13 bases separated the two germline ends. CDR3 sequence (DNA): TGTGCCAGTGGAACAGTAGGCGGCTACACCTTC. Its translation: CASGTVGGYTF.

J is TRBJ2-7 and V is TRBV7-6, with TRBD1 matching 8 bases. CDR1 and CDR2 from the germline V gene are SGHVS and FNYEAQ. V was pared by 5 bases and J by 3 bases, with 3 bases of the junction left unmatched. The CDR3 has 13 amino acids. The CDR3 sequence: CASSRTGIYEQYF. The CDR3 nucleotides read TGTGCCAGCAGCCGGACAGGGATCTACGAGCAGTACTTC.

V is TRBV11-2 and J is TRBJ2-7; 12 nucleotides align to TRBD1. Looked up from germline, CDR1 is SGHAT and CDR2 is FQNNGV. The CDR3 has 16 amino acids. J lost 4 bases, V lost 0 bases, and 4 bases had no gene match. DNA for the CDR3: TGTGCCAGCAGCTTAGATGGGACAGGGGGCTGGTACGAGCAGTACTTC. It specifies CASSLDGTGGWYEQYF. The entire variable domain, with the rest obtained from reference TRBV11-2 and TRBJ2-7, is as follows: EAGVAQSPRYKIIEKRQSVAFWCNPISGHATLYWYQQILGQGPKLLIQFQNNGVVDDSQLPKDRFSAERLKGVDSTLKIQPAKLEDSAVYLCASSLDGTGGWYEQYFGPGTRLTVT.

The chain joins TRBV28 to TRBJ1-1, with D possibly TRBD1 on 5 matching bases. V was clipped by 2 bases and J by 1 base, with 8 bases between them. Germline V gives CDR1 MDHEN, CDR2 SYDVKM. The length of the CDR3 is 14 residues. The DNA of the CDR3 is TGTGCCAGCAGTTTACCAGGGCCGAACACTGAAGCTTTCTTT. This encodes CASSLPGPNTEAFF.

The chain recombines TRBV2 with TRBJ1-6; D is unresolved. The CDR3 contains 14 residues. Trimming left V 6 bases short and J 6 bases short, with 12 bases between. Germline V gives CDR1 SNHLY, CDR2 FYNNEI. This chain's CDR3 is CASRVENPNSPLHF. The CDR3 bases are TGTGCCAGCAGGGTAGAGAATCCTAATTCACCCCTCCACTTT.

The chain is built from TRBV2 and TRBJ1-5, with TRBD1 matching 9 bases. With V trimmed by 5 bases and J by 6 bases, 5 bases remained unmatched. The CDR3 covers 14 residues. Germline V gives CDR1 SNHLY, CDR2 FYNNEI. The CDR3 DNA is TGTGCCAGCAGTTACGGACAGGGGAGTCAGCCCCAGCATTTT. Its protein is CASSYGQGSQPQHF.

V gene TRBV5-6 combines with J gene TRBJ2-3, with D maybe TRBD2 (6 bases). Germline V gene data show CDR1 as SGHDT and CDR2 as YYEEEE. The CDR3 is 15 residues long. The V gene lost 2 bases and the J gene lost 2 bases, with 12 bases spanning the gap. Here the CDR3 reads CASSFISGATDTQYF. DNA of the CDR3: TGTGCCAGCAGCTTTATTAGCGGAGCCACAGATACGCAGTATTTT.

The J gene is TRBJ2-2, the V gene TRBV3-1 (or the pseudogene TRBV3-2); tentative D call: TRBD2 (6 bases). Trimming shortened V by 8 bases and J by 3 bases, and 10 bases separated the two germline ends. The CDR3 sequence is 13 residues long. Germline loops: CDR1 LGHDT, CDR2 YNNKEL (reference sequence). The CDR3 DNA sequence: TGTGCCAGCGGAGGGTTCGACACCGGGGAGCTGTTTTTT. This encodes CASGGFDTGELFF.

CDR3 nucleotides: TGTGCCAGCAGCGTAGCTCTCTACAATGAGCAGTTCTTC. Encoded protein: CASSVALYNEQFF. The chain combines TRBV9 with TRBJ2-1; unclear D gene. V dropped 0 bases and J dropped 3 bases, with 4 bases sitting between them. The germline V gene has CDR1 SGDLS and CDR2 YYNGEE. This CDR3 is built from 13 residues.

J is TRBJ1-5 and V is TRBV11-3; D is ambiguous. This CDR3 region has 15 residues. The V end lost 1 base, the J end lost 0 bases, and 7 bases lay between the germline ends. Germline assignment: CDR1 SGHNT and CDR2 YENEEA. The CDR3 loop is CASSLGGDSNQPQHF. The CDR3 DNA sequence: TGTGCCAGCAGCTTAGGCGGGGATAGCAATCAGCCCCAGCATTTT.

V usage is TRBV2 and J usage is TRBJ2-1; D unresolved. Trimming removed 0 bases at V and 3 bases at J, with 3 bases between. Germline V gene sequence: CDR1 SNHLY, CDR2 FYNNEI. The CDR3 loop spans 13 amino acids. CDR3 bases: TGTGCCAGCAGTGAAGCGCGCTACAATGAGCAGTTCTTC. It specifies CASSEARYNEQFF.

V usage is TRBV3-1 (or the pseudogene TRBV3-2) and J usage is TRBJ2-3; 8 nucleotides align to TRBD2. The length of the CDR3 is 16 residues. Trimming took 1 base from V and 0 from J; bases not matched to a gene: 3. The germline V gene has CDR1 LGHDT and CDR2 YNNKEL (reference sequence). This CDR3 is CASSQGTSHSTDTQYF. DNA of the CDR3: TGTGCCAGCAGCCAAGGGACTAGCCATAGCACAGATACGCAGTATTTT.

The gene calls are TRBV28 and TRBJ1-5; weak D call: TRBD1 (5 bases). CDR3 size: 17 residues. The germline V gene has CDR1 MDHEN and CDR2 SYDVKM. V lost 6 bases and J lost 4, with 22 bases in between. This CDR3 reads CASSPGGSAGFNQPQHF. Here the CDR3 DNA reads TGTGCCAGCAGCCCGGGGGGTTCGGCCGGATTTAATCAGCCCCAGCATTTT.

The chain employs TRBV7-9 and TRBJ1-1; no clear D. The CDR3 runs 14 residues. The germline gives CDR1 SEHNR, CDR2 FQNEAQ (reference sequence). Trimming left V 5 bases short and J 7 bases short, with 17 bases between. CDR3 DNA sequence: TGTGCCAGCAGCGCAAGAGGTCAGCAGTATGAAGCTTTCTTT. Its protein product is CASSARGQQYEAFF.

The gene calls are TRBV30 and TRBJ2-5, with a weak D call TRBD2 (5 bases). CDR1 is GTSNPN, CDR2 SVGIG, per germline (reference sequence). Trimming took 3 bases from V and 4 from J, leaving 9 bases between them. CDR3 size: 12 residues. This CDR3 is CAWRLGAETQYF. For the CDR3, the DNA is TGTGCCTGGAGGTTGGGAGCAGAGACCCAGTACTTC.

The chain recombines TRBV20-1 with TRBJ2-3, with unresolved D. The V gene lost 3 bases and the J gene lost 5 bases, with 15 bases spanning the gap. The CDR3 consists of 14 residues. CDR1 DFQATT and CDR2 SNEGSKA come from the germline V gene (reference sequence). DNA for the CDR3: TGCAGTGCTAGTGACCCTAGAGGTGGAGATACGCAGTATTTT. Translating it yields CSASDPRGGDTQYF.

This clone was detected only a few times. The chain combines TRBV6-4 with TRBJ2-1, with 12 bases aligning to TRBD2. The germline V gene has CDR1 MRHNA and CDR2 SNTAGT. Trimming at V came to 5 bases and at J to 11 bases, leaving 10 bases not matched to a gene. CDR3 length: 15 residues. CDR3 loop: CASSKSRLAGDKQFF. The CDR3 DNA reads TGTGCCAGCAGTAAATCGAGACTAGCGGGAGATAAGCAGTTCTTC.